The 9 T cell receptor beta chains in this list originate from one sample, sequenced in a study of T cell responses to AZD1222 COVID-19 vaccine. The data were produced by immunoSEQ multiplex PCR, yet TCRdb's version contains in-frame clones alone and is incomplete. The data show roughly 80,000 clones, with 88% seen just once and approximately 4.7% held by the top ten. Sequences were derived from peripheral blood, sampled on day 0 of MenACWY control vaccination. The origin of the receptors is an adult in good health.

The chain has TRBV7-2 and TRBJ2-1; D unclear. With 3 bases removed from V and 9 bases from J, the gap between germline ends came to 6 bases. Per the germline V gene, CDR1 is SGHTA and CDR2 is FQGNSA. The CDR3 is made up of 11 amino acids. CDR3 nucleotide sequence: TGTGCCAGCAGCTTTTCCACTGAGCAGTTCTTC. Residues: CASSFSTEQFF.

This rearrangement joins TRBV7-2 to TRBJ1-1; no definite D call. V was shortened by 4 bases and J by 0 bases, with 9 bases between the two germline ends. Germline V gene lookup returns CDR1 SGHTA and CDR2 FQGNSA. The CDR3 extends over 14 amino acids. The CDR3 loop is CASSSGLMNTEAFF. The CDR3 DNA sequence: TGTGCCAGCAGCTCCGGACTGATGAACACTGAAGCTTTCTTT.

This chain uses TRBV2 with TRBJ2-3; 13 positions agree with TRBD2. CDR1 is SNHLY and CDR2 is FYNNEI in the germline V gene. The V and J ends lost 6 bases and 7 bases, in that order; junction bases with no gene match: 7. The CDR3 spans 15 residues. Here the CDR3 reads CASRQTSGGRNTQYF. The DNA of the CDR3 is TGTGCCAGCAGGCAGACTAGCGGGGGGAGAAATACGCAGTATTTT.

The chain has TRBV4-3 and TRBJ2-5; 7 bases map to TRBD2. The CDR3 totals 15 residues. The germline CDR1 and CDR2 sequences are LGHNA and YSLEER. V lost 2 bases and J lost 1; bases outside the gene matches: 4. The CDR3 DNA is TGCGCCAGCAGCCAAACACGACTAGCCCAAGAGACCCAGTACTTC. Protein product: CASSQTRLAQETQYF.

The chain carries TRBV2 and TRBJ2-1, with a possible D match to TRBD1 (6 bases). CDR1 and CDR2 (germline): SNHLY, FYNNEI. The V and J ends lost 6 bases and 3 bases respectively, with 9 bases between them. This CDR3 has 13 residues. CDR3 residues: CASRGQNYNEQFF. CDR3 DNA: TGTGCCAGCAGAGGACAGAACTACAATGAGCAGTTCTTC.

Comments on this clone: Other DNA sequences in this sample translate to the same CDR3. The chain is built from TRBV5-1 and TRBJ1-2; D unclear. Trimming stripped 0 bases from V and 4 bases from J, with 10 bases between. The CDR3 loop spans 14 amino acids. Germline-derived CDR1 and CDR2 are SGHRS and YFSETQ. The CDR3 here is CASSLVTGSYGYTF. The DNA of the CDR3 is TGCGCCAGCAGCTTGGTGACGGGGTCCTATGGCTACACCTTC.

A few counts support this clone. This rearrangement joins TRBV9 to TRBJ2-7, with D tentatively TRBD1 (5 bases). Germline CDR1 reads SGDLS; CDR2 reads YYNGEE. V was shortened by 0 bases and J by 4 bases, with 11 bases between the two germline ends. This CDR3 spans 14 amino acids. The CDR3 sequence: CASSVGQGPYEQYF. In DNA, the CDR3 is TGTGCCAGCAGCGTAGGGCAGGGTCCTTACGAGCAGTACTTC.

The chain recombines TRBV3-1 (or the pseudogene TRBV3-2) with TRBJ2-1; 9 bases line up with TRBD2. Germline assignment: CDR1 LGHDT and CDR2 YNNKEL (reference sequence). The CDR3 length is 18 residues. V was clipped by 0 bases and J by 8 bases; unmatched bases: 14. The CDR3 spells CASSQEPVAQRGEDEQFF. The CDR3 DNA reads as TGTGCCAGCAGCCAAGAGCCCGTCGCCCAGCGGGGGGAGGATGAGCAGTTCTTC.

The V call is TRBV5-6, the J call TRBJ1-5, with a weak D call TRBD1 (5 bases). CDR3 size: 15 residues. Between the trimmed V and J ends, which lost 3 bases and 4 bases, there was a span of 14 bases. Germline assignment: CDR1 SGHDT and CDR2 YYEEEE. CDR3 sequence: CASSSRGLTNQPQHF. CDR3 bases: TGTGCCAGCAGCTCACGGGGACTTACTAATCAGCCCCAGCATTTT.